This paragraph covers one T cell receptor (beta chain) sequence. The antigen is unknown. Researchers ran the PCR with 60 Vbeta and 13 Jbeta primers. Data came from immunoSEQ multiplex PCR; TCRdb stores just in-frame clones and leaves some out. Found here are fewer than 150,000 clones, around 80% of them singletons; the top ten hold more than 8%. The record originates from a study of cytomegalovirus exposure and HLA in healthy donors. Findings of the study overall: Among the sequence variants, a highly shared cluster was likely an artifact of sequencing. Across donors, presence/absence analyses took sequencing depth to be roughly uniform. Investigators reported approximately 150 TCR beta chains as tied to cytomegalovirus. Based on reports, TCR beta sequences accurately predicted HLA-A and HLA-B alleles for most subjects.

V dropped 4 bases and J dropped 2; count of bases not matched to a gene: 8. The germline gives CDR1 SGHTS, CDR2 YDEGEE. This CDR3 comprises 15 residues. Source material: PBMCs. The V and J genes are TRBV5-8 and TRBJ2-5; 7 positions agree with TRBD1. This TCR was recovered from a female donor in good health and CMV-seropositive. The CDR3, as DNA: TGTGCCAGCAGCACAGGACAGGTTAAACAAGAGACCCAGTACTTC. Its translation is CASSTGQVKQETQYF.